Below, 25 T cell receptor beta chains from the same sample are listed, as sequenced in a study of post-analysis software for immune sequencing data. Study-level findings and limits: Comparison of patients with controls showed a handful of TRBV segments more frequent in patients, TRBV5-6, TRBV5-1 and TRBV20-1 among them.

No antigen has been assigned to these receptors. Unique molecular identifiers tagged the TCR beta cDNA libraries. TCRdb processed the PCR reads anew with MiXCR; each CDR3 protein has one entry. The sample records 430,000 or so distinct CDR3 sequences, about 39% being singletons. The sample comprised blood. These receptors were taken from a girl aged 2-9 years with multiple sclerosis.

The chain links TRBV29-1 to TRBJ2-4; 9 nucleotides match TRBD1. Germline V gene data show CDR1 as SQVTM and CDR2 as ANQGSEA. Losses at the gene ends were 0 bases for V and 10 bases for J; bases not matched to a gene: 7. The CDR3 consists of 14 residues. The CDR3: CSVEDTTGGWIQYF. The CDR3 region has the DNA TGCAGCGTTGAAGATACCACAGGGGGCTGGATTCAGTACTTC.

This clonotype was seen a handful of times. The chain links TRBV7-9 to TRBJ2-7; D remains unclear. The V end was cut by 5 bases, the J end by 3 bases, with 11 bases between. Germline V gene data show CDR1 as SEHNR and CDR2 as FQNEAQ (reference sequence). This CDR3 comprises 13 residues. CDR3 nucleotide sequence: TGTGCCAGCAGCCACGGACCTTTCTACGAGCAGTACTTC. Its translation is CASSHGPFYEQYF.

The rearrangement joins TRBV5-1 to TRBJ2-3, with 13 nucleotides matching TRBD2. The CDR3 is 16 amino acids. Germline V lookup: CDR1 SGHRS, CDR2 YFSETQ. Unmatched junction bases numbered 7, after V lost 4 bases and J lost 5 bases. The CDR3 coding sequence is TGCGCCAGCAGCCGGACTAGCGGGAGATCAGGAGATACGCAGTATTTT. Its translation is CASSRTSGRSGDTQYF.

This chain uses TRBV29-1 with TRBJ2-1; no clear D. Per germline, CDR1 SQVTM and CDR2 ANQGSEA. This CDR3 is built from 11 residues. The V end was cut by 6 bases, the J end by 8 bases, with 11 bases between. CDR3 in DNA: TGCAGCGTAGAGCTAGTCGATGAGCAGTTCTTC. Residues: CSVELVDEQFF.

This clonotype was counted only a few times. The chain recombines TRBV20-1 with TRBJ2-7; 7 positions agree with TRBD1. Germline-derived CDR1 and CDR2 are DFQATT and SNEGSKA (reference sequence). CDR3 size: 14 residues. Germline trimming cut 3 bases from V and 2 bases from J; bases unmatched to any gene: 7. CDR3 residues: CSASDRDSTYEQYF. CDR3 nucleotides: TGCAGTGCTAGCGACCGGGACAGTACCTACGAGCAGTACTTC.

The chain links TRBV27 to TRBJ2-5; no definite D call. Trimming shortened V by 5 bases and J by 4 bases, and 11 bases separated the two germline ends. Per the germline V gene, CDR1 is MNHEY and CDR2 is SMNVEV (reference sequence). The CDR3 length is 13 residues. DNA for the CDR3: TGTGCCAGCAGTCCGACCCGGGCAGAGACCCAGTACTTC. Encoded protein: CASSPTRAETQYF.

This clonotype was detected a few times. The rearrangement joins TRBV15 to TRBJ2-3, with D possibly TRBD1 on 6 matching bases. The V and J ends lost 1 base and 2 bases respectively, with 10 bases between them. Germline CDR1 and CDR2: LNHNV and YYDKDF (reference sequence). This CDR3 has 15 amino acids. The CDR3 loop reads CATSRGTAHTDTQYF. In DNA, the CDR3 is TGTGCCACCAGCAGAGGGACAGCCCACACAGATACGCAGTATTTT.

The table lists this clonotype with many counts. The V and J genes are TRBV9 and TRBJ2-7, with D unclear. Germline V CDR1 and CDR2: SGDLS, YYNGEE. There are 13 residues in the CDR3. The V gene lost 3 bases and the J gene lost 5 bases, with 12 bases spanning the gap. The chain's CDR3 is CASSGRTTHEQYF. CDR3 nucleotides: TGTGCCAGCAGCGGCCGCACGACACACGAGCAGTACTTC.

This clonotype was found a few times. This chain connects TRBV15 to TRBJ2-3; 10 bases map to TRBD2. The CDR3 totals 19 residues. V was clipped by 2 bases and J by 6 bases; unmatched bases: 17. Germline V gene data show CDR1 as LNHNV and CDR2 as YYDKDF (reference sequence). CDR3 sequence: CATSRPSGSLGSWKDTQYF. The CDR3 DNA sequence: TGTGCCACCAGCAGACCTAGCGGGAGTCTTGGTAGTTGGAAGGATACGCAGTATTTT.

The rearrangement joins TRBV5-1 to TRBJ1-4; the D is unclear. Germline CDR1 is SGHRS and CDR2 is YFSETQ. Trimming removed 0 bases from V and 2 bases from J, with 11 bases in between. The CDR3 has 16 amino acids. CDR3 bases: TGCGCCAGCAGCTTGGCCCCGCCGGGGACTAATGAAAAACTGTTTTTT. It translates to CASSLAPPGTNEKLFF.

In the case of this clonotype: At one end, the junction sequence differs from germline, possibly due to a read error. CDR3 DNA: TGTGCCGGCAGTCCCCATACTAGCGGGGGGGCCGCCACGCAGTATTTT. Protein: CAGSPHTSGGAATQYF. The genes are TRBV6-4 and TRBJ2-3; 13 bases align to TRBD2. The CDR3 loop spans 16 amino acids. CDR1 is MRHNA and CDR2 is SNTAGT in the germline V gene.

About this clonotype itself: This clone may be a read error of a much larger clone one base away. The V gene is TRBV5-1, the J gene TRBJ2-3, with 7 bases matching TRBD2. The CDR3 is 16 residues long. Germline V gene lookup returns CDR1 SGHRS and CDR2 YFSETQ. The V segment lost 3 bases and the J segment 1 base; nucleotides outside the gene matches: 8. DNA for the CDR3: TGCGCCAGCAGCTCCTTGGTTGGGGGGGGCACAGATACGCAGTATTTT. Its translation: CASSSLVGGGTDTQYF.

This chain uses TRBV12-3 or TRBV12-4 with TRBJ2-7; TRBD1 or TRBD2 may be the D gene (5 bases each). Trimming pared 7 bases from V and 4 bases from J, leaving 20 bases between. The CDR3 totals 15 residues. The CDR3 DNA follows: TGTGCCAGCACCATTTGGCTGGGGGTAAGGTACGAGCAGTACTTC. Translation gives CASTIWLGVRYEQYF.

V usage is TRBV15 and J usage is TRBJ2-4; TRBD1 aligns across 9 bases. The ends lost 0 bases at V and 15 bases at J; junction bases unmatched: 3. Germline lookup yields CDR1 LNHNV and CDR2 YYDKDF (reference sequence). The CDR3 loop spans 12 amino acids. Here the CDR3 reads CATSRDRTGAYF. The CDR3 DNA follows: TGTGCCACCAGCAGAGACCGGACAGGGGCGTACTTC. Filled out from reference TRBV15 and TRBJ2-4, the complete variable domain reads DAMVIQNPRYQVTQFGKPVTLSCSQTLNHNVMYWYQQKSSQAPKLLFHYYDKDFNNEADTPDNFQSRRPNTSFCFLDIRSPGLGDTAMYLCATSRDRTGAYFGAGTRLSVL.

The rearrangement uses TRBV6-1 and TRBJ2-7, with TRBD2 matching 15 bases. Germline V gene sequence: CDR1 MNHNS, CDR2 SASEGT. The CDR3 is 20 amino acids. Losses at the gene ends were 2 bases for V and 5 bases for J; bases not matched to a gene: 16. The CDR3 sequence: CASSELRISGLAGGIDEQYF. The CDR3 DNA reads TGTGCCAGCAGTGAACTTCGCATTTCGGGACTAGCGGGGGGCATAGACGAGCAGTACTTC.

The gene calls are TRBV20-1 and TRBJ2-7; TRBD2 is a possible D gene (5 bases). Trimming left V 5 bases short and J 2 bases short, with 10 bases between. CDR1 is DFQATT, CDR2 SNEGSKA, per germline (reference sequence). The CDR3 runs 12 residues. The CDR3 protein is CSAWTGAYEQYF. The CDR3 DNA reads as TGCAGTGCTTGGACTGGAGCCTACGAGCAGTACTTC.

This clonotype was counted at least ten times. The chain couples TRBV29-1 to TRBJ1-2; no reliable D call. CDR1 and CDR2 from the germline V gene are SQVTM and ANQGSEA. Trimming took 4 bases from V and 8 from J, leaving 11 bases between them. The CDR3 loop spans 11 amino acids. The CDR3 DNA sequence: TGCAGCGTTGTTGAGGGTTTGGGCTACACCTTC. The encoded protein is CSVVEGLGYTF.

This clonotype was recorded a few times. This chain joins TRBV28 and TRBJ2-1; D is ambiguous. The CDR3 has 15 residues. Germline CDR1 reads MDHEN; CDR2 reads SYDVKM. The V end was cut by 1 base, the J end by 0 bases, with 7 bases between. The CDR3 here is CASSLSESSYNEQFF. The DNA for the CDR3 is TGTGCCAGCAGTTTATCGGAGAGCTCCTACAATGAGCAGTTCTTC.

The V call is TRBV7-8, the J call TRBJ2-5, with 9 nucleotides matching TRBD2. The CDR3 spans 18 residues. Germline V gene sequence: CDR1 SGHVS, CDR2 FQNEAQ. Trimming at V came to 3 bases and at J to 2 bases, leaving 13 bases not matched to a gene. CDR3 sequence reads: CASSFLSFEREVQETQYF. The CDR3 bases are TGTGCCAGCAGCTTCCTTTCTTTTGAGCGGGAGGTACAAGAGACCCAGTACTTC.

DNA for the CDR3: TGCAGTGCTAGCCTGTTGGCGGATGTAACAGATACGCAGTATTTT. Protein: CSASLLADVTDTQYF. V usage is TRBV20-1 and J usage is TRBJ2-3; no reliable D call. CDR3 size: 15 residues. Germline V gene lookup returns CDR1 DFQATT and CDR2 SNEGSKA (reference sequence). Trimming removed 3 bases from V and 3 bases from J, with 16 bases in between.

This chain connects TRBV29-1 to TRBJ2-1, with D possibly TRBD1 on 6 matching bases. The V and J ends lost 4 bases and 10 bases respectively, with 14 bases between them. The CDR3 contains 12 residues. Germline V gene data show CDR1 as SQVTM and CDR2 as ANQGSEA. The CDR3 DNA is TGCAGCGTTGGGGTAGGGGGAAGGGAGCAGTTCTTC. It yields the protein CSVGVGGREQFF.

The chain employs TRBV4-3 and TRBJ2-1; 10 positions agree with TRBD2. Germline values: CDR1 LGHNA, CDR2 YSLEER. The junction had 13 bases not matched to a gene; V was cut back by 1 base and J by 7 bases. This CDR3 is 18 amino acids long. CDR3 DNA: TGCGCCAGCAGCCAAGGATGGCCCGGGCTAGCGGGAGCGAATGAGCAGTTCTTC. Protein: CASSQGWPGLAGANEQFF.

The chain uses TRBV5-1 and TRBJ2-7; D is unresolved. Germline values: CDR1 SGHRS, CDR2 YFSETQ. Trimming removed 5 bases at V and 2 bases at J, with 11 bases between. This CDR3 has 13 amino acids. CDR3 loop: CASRPLLTYEQYF. In DNA form, the CDR3 reads TGCGCCAGCAGACCTCTACTTACCTACGAGCAGTACTTC.

This clonotype was found a few times. The CDR3 bases are TGTGCCAGCAGCTTCGGAGCCGGGACAGGTTACTACGAGCAGTACTTC. Its protein product is CASSFGAGTGYYEQYF. J is TRBJ2-7 and V is TRBV7-2, with 8 bases lining up with TRBD1. Losses at the gene ends were 3 bases for V and 3 bases for J; bases not matched to a gene: 10. The CDR3 has 16 residues. Looked up from germline, CDR1 is SGHTA and CDR2 is FQGNSA.

In the case of this clonotype: Germline and junction disagree at one end, which may indicate a read error. V and J are TRBV20-1 and TRBJ2-7, with D perhaps assigned TRBD1 or TRBD2 (5 bases each). The CDR3 consists of 14 residues. Germline V gene sequence: CDR1 DFQATT, CDR2 SNEGSKA (reference sequence). The CDR3 region has the DNA TGCAGTGTTAGAGCTCGGGGCCCCACCTACGAGCAGTACTTC. Encoded protein: CSVRARGPTYEQYF.